One and the same sample provided the 19 T cell receptor beta chains below, sequenced in a study of breast tumors, draining lymph nodes, adjacent tissues (TCRdb year 2016). Lymph node samples came from the axillary draining lymph nodes of breast cancer patients. The library was made by multiplex PCR. Sequencing was carried out with an Illumina HiSeq 2000. TCRdb ran its own pipeline on the public reads, namely fastp trimming at Q25 and MiXCR clone calling, and kept in-frame beta chains. Each CDR3 protein gets just one entry, which takes the most common genes and DNA from the rows behind it. The sample contains roughly 130,000 distinct CDR3 sequences, less than 20% of them found a single time. Of the sample, less than 4% is held by the ten largest clones. The sample comprised axillary lymph node tissue. Receptor source: a female donor with breast cancer. Some clones in this sample may be carry-over from other donors' samples.

This clonotype was found many times. The rearrangement joins TRBV9 to TRBJ2-3; unclear D gene. There are 13 residues in the CDR3. The V gene lost 2 bases and the J gene lost 4 bases, with 8 bases spanning the gap. Germline values: CDR1 SGDLS, CDR2 YYNGEE. This CDR3 reads CASSVGFADTQYF. CDR3 bases: TGTGCCAGCAGCGTCGGGTTTGCAGATACGCAGTATTTT.

This clonotype was seen at least ten times. Mismatch with germline at one junction end may stem from a read error. The gene calls are TRBV13 and TRBJ1-3; D unclear. The CDR3 extends over 14 amino acids. Germline loops: CDR1 PRHDT, CDR2 FYEKMQ (reference sequence). CDR3 protein: CASSVGEKINTIYF. The CDR3 nucleotides read TGTGCCAGCAGCGTAGGTGAAAAAATAAACACCATATATTTT.

This clonotype came up many times. This chain links TRBV3-1 with TRBJ1-2; 9 bases are shared with TRBD1. The CDR3 runs 13 residues. The germline gives CDR1 LGHDT, CDR2 YNNKEL (reference sequence). The V segment lost 5 bases and the J segment 6 bases; nucleotides outside the gene matches: 4. The CDR3 region is CASSARTGDGYTF. CDR3 coding DNA: TGTGCCAGCAGCGCCCGGACAGGGGATGGCTACACCTTC.

V is TRBV12-3 or TRBV12-4 and J is TRBJ2-2; TRBD2 agrees at 9 bases. J gave up 4 bases and V 7 bases, and 10 bases lay outside the gene matches. The CDR3 has 16 residues. In DNA, the CDR3 is TGTGCCAGCACCCCGGGGGCGGGGGGGTTCACCGGGGAGCTGTTTTTT. It encodes CASTPGAGGFTGELFF.

This clonotype was detected many times. J is TRBJ1-4 and V is TRBV24-1; 10 nucleotides align to TRBD1. V gave up 9 bases and J gave up 2 bases; unmatched junction bases: 5. This CDR3 spans 15 amino acids. CDR1 is KGHDR, CDR2 SFDVKD, per germline. DNA for the CDR3: TGTGCCACCTCTGAGGGACAGGGGACTAATGAAAAACTGTTTTTT. Translating it yields CATSEGQGTNEKLFF.

This clonotype is a singleton in its sample. A much larger clone is a single base away; this may be a read error. V usage is TRBV7-9 and J usage is TRBJ2-5; TRBD1 aligns across 10 bases. Germline loops: CDR1 SEHNR, CDR2 FQNEAQ (reference sequence). CDR3 size: 15 residues. The CDR3 DNA reads as TGTGCCAGCAGCTTGCCGACAGGGGGCCAAGAGATCCAGTACTTC. It yields the protein CASSLPTGGQEIQYF.

This clonotype was seen ten or more times. The chain combines TRBV20-1 with TRBJ2-1; 10 positions match TRBD2. The CDR3 is made up of 15 amino acids. Germline V CDR1 and CDR2: DFQATT, SNEGSKA (reference sequence). The J segment lost 7 bases and the V segment lost 5 bases, leaving 11 bases of the junction unmatched. CDR3 sequence reads: CSAFLAGVPLNEQFF. CDR3 sequence (DNA): TGCAGTGCTTTCCTAGCGGGAGTTCCCCTAAATGAGCAGTTCTTC.

There are many counts of this clonotype. This chain connects TRBV7-9 to TRBJ1-2, with a weak D call TRBD1 (6 bases). This CDR3 is built from 12 residues. V lost 4 bases, J lost 8 bases, and 11 bases lay in between. Germline V gene sequence: CDR1 SEHNR, CDR2 FQNEAQ (reference sequence). Written as DNA, the CDR3 is TGTGCCAGCAGCTCCTACAGGGAGGGCTACACCTTC. Its translation is CASSSYREGYTF.

This clonotype was recorded at least ten times. V and J are TRBV5-4 and TRBJ2-7, with TRBD2 identical over 13 bases. The J segment lost 5 bases and the V segment lost 0 bases, leaving 2 bases of the junction unmatched. This CDR3 is 15 amino acids long. Germline assignment: CDR1 SGHNT and CDR2 YYREEE (reference sequence). The CDR3: CASSLGLAGGNEQYF. DNA for the CDR3: TGTGCCAGCAGCTTGGGACTAGCGGGGGGAAACGAGCAGTACTTC.

There are a few counts of this clonotype. Given a much more abundant clone one base away, this may be a read error. The J gene is TRBJ2-1, the V gene TRBV9; D is unresolved. The CDR3 has 15 amino acids. CDR1 and CDR2 from the germline V gene are SGDLS and YYNGEE. The CDR3 spells CACSKSGAAPPEQFF. The CDR3 DNA is TGTGCCTGCAGCAAAAGTGGTGCAGCACCACCTGAGCAGTTCTTC.

This clonotype was picked up many times. The genes are TRBV7-9 and TRBJ1-5, with D possibly matching TRBD1 (6 bases). V was trimmed by 4 bases and J by 1 base, leaving 17 bases between them. CDR1 and CDR2 (germline): SEHNR, FQNEAQ (reference sequence). The CDR3 extends over 17 amino acids. The CDR3 spells CASSYEVGGMSNQPQHF. CDR3 bases: TGTGCCAGCAGCTATGAGGTAGGGGGAATGAGCAATCAGCCCCAGCATTTT.

This clonotype has ten or more counts. The chain combines TRBV7-3 with TRBJ2-1; 12 nucleotides line up with TRBD2. Germline trimming cut 1 base from V and 6 bases from J; bases unmatched to any gene: 7. Germline CDR1 SGHTA, CDR2 FQGTGA. The CDR3 runs to 17 residues. The CDR3 protein is CASSLKGGLAGPNEQFF. CDR3 sequence (DNA): TGTGCCAGCAGCTTAAAAGGCGGACTAGCGGGGCCCAATGAGCAGTTCTTC.

This clonotype was observed many times. This rearrangement joins TRBV29-1 to TRBJ2-5, with 7 bases matching TRBD2. The germline V gene has CDR1 SQVTM and CDR2 ANQGSEA. The length of the CDR3 is 14 residues. With V trimmed by 1 base and J by 4 bases, 6 bases remained unmatched. The CDR3 sequence is CSVEVPREGETQYF. In nucleotides, the CDR3 is TGCAGCGTTGAAGTCCCCAGGGAGGGAGAGACCCAGTACTTC.

The rearrangement uses TRBV19 and TRBJ2-1, with D possibly matching TRBD1 (5 bases). The V gene's germline CDR1 is LNHDA and CDR2 SQIVND (reference sequence). Trimming pared 1 base from V and 6 bases from J, leaving 10 bases between. This CDR3 has 14 amino acids. The CDR3 loop reads CASSIGRRVNEQFF. The CDR3 nucleotides are TGTGCCAGTAGTATAGGGCGCAGGGTCAATGAGCAGTTCTTC.

This clonotype showed up many times. This chain links TRBV5-1 with TRBJ2-5; perhaps TRBD1 as D (6 bases). The V end lost 6 bases, the J end lost 4 bases, and 31 bases lay between the germline ends. The CDR3 is made up of 19 amino acids. Germline CDR1 SGHRS, CDR2 YFSETQ. The CDR3 sequence is CASTGSVGDTRLLGETQYF. CDR3 bases: TGCGCCAGCACCGGCTCGGTGGGGGACACTAGGCTTTTGGGAGAGACCCAGTACTTC. Combining the CDR3 with reference TRBV5-1 and TRBJ2-5 gives the whole variable domain KAGVTQTPRYLIKTRGQQVTLSCSPISGHRSVSWYQQTPGQGLQFLFEYFSETQRNKGNFPGRFSGRQFSNSRSEMNVSTLELGDSALYLCASTGSVGDTRLLGETQYFGPGTRLLVL.

This clonotype was detected only a few times. The chain has TRBV6-5 and TRBJ2-3; 8 positions match TRBD2. With 2 bases clipped from V and 3 bases from J, the junction kept 10 bases outside the gene matches. Germline V lookup: CDR1 MNHEY, CDR2 SVGAGI. There are 17 residues in the CDR3. CDR3 in amino acids: CASSYTPPSGRTDTQYF. In nucleotides, the CDR3 is TGTGCCAGCAGTTACACCCCCCCGAGCGGGAGAACAGATACGCAGTATTTT.

Comments on this clonotype: This may be a read error, as it is one base from a much larger clone. The CDR3 DNA reads as TGTGCCAGCTCTAAAAGCACCGGGGAGCTGTTTTTT. Translating gives CASSKSTGELFF. The V gene is TRBV2, the J gene TRBJ2-2; D gene uncertain. The CDR3 has 12 amino acids. Germline CDR1 is SNHLY and CDR2 is FYNNEI. The V end was cut by 8 bases, the J end by 4 bases, with 8 bases between.

This clonotype was counted many times. The chain uses TRBV20-1 and TRBJ2-5; D is possibly TRBD1 (6 bases). This CDR3 has 12 amino acids. Trimming pared 5 bases from V and 5 bases from J, leaving 12 bases between. The V gene's germline CDR1 is DFQATT and CDR2 SNEGSKA (reference sequence). The DNA for the CDR3 is TGCAGTGCTCCCGACAGGTTGGAGACCCAGTACTTC. This translates into CSAPDRLETQYF.

This clonotype was observed many times. J is TRBJ2-7 and V is TRBV7-8, with 8 bases matching TRBD1. Germline CDR1 is SGHVS and CDR2 is FQNEAQ. The CDR3 has 13 residues. The V and J ends lost 4 bases and 4 bases, in that order; junction bases with no gene match: 3. This chain's CDR3 is CASSSDRGYEQYF. CDR3 coding DNA: TGTGCCAGCAGCTCAGACAGGGGTTACGAGCAGTACTTC.